The 15 T cell receptor beta chains reported below all come from one sample, sequenced in a study of T cell responses to AZD1222 COVID-19 vaccine (dated by TCRdb to the early 2020s). Receptors were amplified or captured by the immunoSEQ multiplex PCR assay. Not all clones reach the TCRdb copy of this immuneACCESS table, which keeps in-frame sequences only. Checked studies attribute under half of the gap to unresolved V genes and leave the rest unexplained. A total of 130,000 to 150,000 clones appear in this sample, 88% of them only once. Of the sample, about 15% is held by the ten largest clones. The label giving this sample's time point can be read as: baseline before first vaccination. The source was peripheral blood, collected on day 0 of AZD1222 vaccination. The source of these receptors is an adult in good health.

The V and J genes are TRBV18 and TRBJ2-1, with D possibly matching TRBD2 (6 bases). The CDR3 has 16 residues. V lost 3 bases and J lost 7, with 19 bases in between. Germline loops: CDR1 KGHSH, CDR2 LQKENI. The CDR3 reads CASSPRTGVLRNEQFF. The DNA of the CDR3 is TGTGCCAGCTCACCGCGTACGGGGGTTCTTCGAAATGAGCAGTTCTTC.

The chain joins TRBV7-2 to TRBJ1-1, with D uncertain. In germline, CDR1 is SGHTA, CDR2 FQGNSA. Trimming took 1 base from V and 8 from J, leaving 8 bases between them. The CDR3 is 12 amino acids. CDR3 nucleotide sequence: TGTGCCAGCAGCTTAGTTTTCCGGGAAGCTTTCTTT. Its protein product is CASSLVFREAFF.

This sequence joins TRBV11-2 and TRBJ2-2; D is undetermined. CDR3 length: 15 residues. From germline, CDR1 is SGHAT and CDR2 FQNNGV. The V and J ends lost 3 bases and 2 bases respectively, with 10 bases between them. The DNA for the CDR3 is TGTGCCAGCAGCTTCTTCCAGTCCAACACCGGGGAGCTGTTTTTT. Protein product: CASSFFQSNTGELFF.

The chain carries TRBV30 and TRBJ1-2, with D maybe TRBD1 (6 bases). The CDR3 sequence is 13 residues long. V lost 0 bases and J lost 4, with 9 bases in between. Germline CDR1 and CDR2: GTSNPN and SVGIG (reference sequence). As DNA, the CDR3 is TGTGCCTGGAGTGTTGGACAGTCCTATGGCTACACCTTC. Translation gives CAWSVGQSYGYTF.

The gene calls are TRBV7-8 and TRBJ2-5, with D possibly being TRBD2 (5 bases). The germline CDR1 and CDR2 sequences are SGHVS and FQNEAQ. The CDR3 runs 17 residues. V was shortened by 5 bases and J by 0 bases, with 19 bases between the two germline ends. CDR3 loop: CASSPNQRIYYQETQYF. CDR3 bases: TGTGCCAGCAGCCCGAATCAGCGGATATACTACCAAGAGACCCAGTACTTC.

The chain employs TRBV18 and TRBJ2-7; 8 bases are a match to TRBD1. The CDR3 is made up of 15 amino acids. CDR1 and CDR2 from the germline V gene are KGHSH and LQKENI. V trimming: 0 bases; J trimming: 7 bases; junction bases outside the gene matches: 8. CDR3 bases: TGTGCCAGCTCACCACCGACAGGGGCGACGGGGGAGCAGTACTTC. Amino acids: CASSPPTGATGEQYF.

The chain recombines TRBV7-3 with TRBJ1-1; D remains unclear. The CDR3 has 15 amino acids. Trimming took 0 bases from V and 1 from J, leaving 9 bases between them. Looked up from germline, CDR1 is SGHTA and CDR2 is FQGTGA. The CDR3, as DNA: TGTGCCAGCAGCTTAACCTCCATTCCGAACACTGAAGCTTTCTTT. Translated, it gives CASSLTSIPNTEAFF. The full variable domain, completed using reference TRBV7-3 and TRBJ1-1, is GAGVSQTPSNKVTEKGKYVELRCDPISGHTALYWYRQSLGQGPEFLIYFQGTGAADDSGLPNDRFFAVRPEGSVSTLKIQRTERGDSAVYLCASSLTSIPNTEAFFGQGTRLTVV.

V gene TRBV6-6 combines with J gene TRBJ1-2; no definite D call. The germline gives CDR1 MNHNY, CDR2 SVGAGI (reference sequence). V dropped 6 bases and J dropped 5 bases, with 13 bases sitting between them. This CDR3 has 13 amino acids. The CDR3 DNA is TGTGCCAGCAGCCCCGGACGGTCTTATGGCTACACCTTC. Amino acids: CASSPGRSYGYTF.

This chain uses TRBV14 with TRBJ2-3, with 9 positions matching TRBD2. J gave up 3 bases and V 0 bases, and 1 base lay outside the gene matches. The germline gives CDR1 SGHDN, CDR2 FVKESK. This CDR3 is built from 15 residues. Written as DNA, the CDR3 is TGTGCCAGCAGCCAAGAGGGACTAGCAACAGATACGCAGTATTTT. Protein sequence: CASSQEGLATDTQYF. Full variable domain (rest looked up from reference TRBV14 and TRBJ2-3): EAGVTQFPSHSVIEKGQTVTLRCDPISGHDNLYWYRRVMGKEIKFLLHFVKESKQDESGMPNNRFLAERTGGTYSTLKVQPAELEDSGVYFCASSQEGLATDTQYFGPGTRLTVL.

The chain joins TRBV4-2 to TRBJ2-1, with a possible D match to TRBD2 (6 bases). CDR1 is LGHNA and CDR2 is YNFKEQ in the germline V gene. V dropped 3 bases and J dropped 0 bases, with 9 bases sitting between them. CDR3 length: 15 amino acids. CDR3 in DNA: TGTGCCAGCAGCCAGCGGGGTCGCTCCTACAATGAGCAGTTCTTC. Residues: CASSQRGRSYNEQFF.

This sequence joins TRBV11-2 and TRBJ1-1; TRBD1 aligns across 9 bases. The CDR3 covers 15 residues. Germline values: CDR1 SGHAT, CDR2 FQNNGV. Trimming took 7 bases from V and 4 from J; bases not matched to a gene: 10. The CDR3 loop reads CASKETGGFGTEAFF. The CDR3, as DNA: TGTGCCAGCAAAGAGACAGGGGGGTTCGGCACTGAAGCTTTCTTT.

This chain links TRBV19 with TRBJ2-1, with no clear D. The CDR3 has 12 residues. Germline V gene sequence: CDR1 LNHDA, CDR2 SQIVND (reference sequence). V was cut by 5 bases and J by 4 bases, with 6 bases left in between. The CDR3 DNA is TGTGCCAGTAGTGCACAGTACAATGAGCAGTTCTTC. It encodes CASSAQYNEQFF.

The chain carries TRBV5-1 and TRBJ1-2, with 7 nucleotides matching TRBD1. Germline assignment: CDR1 SGHRS and CDR2 YFSETQ. The CDR3 covers 13 residues. The V and J ends lost 4 bases and 6 bases, in that order; junction bases with no gene match: 6. DNA for the CDR3: TGCGCCAGCAGCCGACAGGGCGGGGATGGCTACACCTTC. Protein sequence: CASSRQGGDGYTF.

V and J are TRBV3-1 (or the pseudogene TRBV3-2) and TRBJ2-6, with D perhaps TRBD1 (6 bases). CDR1 is LGHDT, CDR2 YNNKEL, per germline (reference sequence). V was shortened by 4 bases and J by 6 bases, with 13 bases between the two germline ends. The CDR3 runs to 15 residues. In DNA, the CDR3 is TGTGCCAGCAGCCTCCAGGGGAGAATGGCCAACGTCCTGACTTTC. Translation: CASSLQGRMANVLTF.

The V gene is TRBV7-7, the J gene TRBJ2-1; 9 bases fit TRBD2. The CDR3 runs to 14 residues. Trimming at V came to 3 bases and at J to 9 bases, leaving 6 bases not matched to a gene. Germline V gene data show CDR1 as SSHAT and CDR2 as FNYEAQ (reference sequence). CDR3 nucleotide sequence: TGTGCCAGCAGCTTGGGGCGGGGGGGCAGTGAGCAGTTCTTC. It translates to CASSLGRGGSEQFF.